The 19 T cell receptor beta chains listed next were all sequenced from one sample in a study of CD8 T cells in ankylosing spondylitis. Study outcomes and limitations: It appeared that ankylosing spondylitis blood was characterized by a TCR beta motif of several highly homologous variants.

Their antigens are not known. TCRdb independently ran MiXCR on the 5' RACE reads; one entry per CDR3 protein. Altogether around 770,000 distinct CDR3 sequences are present, about an eighth being singletons, with the ten largest covering approximately 0.51%. Material for sequencing was blood, either unsorted or a sorted T cell fraction (not recorded which). The receptors here all came from a male donor with ankylosing spondylitis.

This clonotype was found a few times. The chain couples TRBV10-3 to TRBJ1-1; 7 positions match TRBD1. CDR1 and CDR2 (germline): ENHRY, SYGVKD. Unmatched junction bases numbered 2, after V lost 6 bases and J lost 1 base. CDR3 length: 13 residues. The CDR3 protein is CAIRTGRNTEAFF. The CDR3 DNA reads as TGTGCCATCAGGACAGGGCGGAACACTGAAGCTTTCTTT.

This clonotype was detected a few times. The rearrangement uses TRBV7-2 and TRBJ2-7; 9 nucleotides match TRBD1. V was clipped by 2 bases and J by 3 bases; unmatched bases: 5. Germline V lookup: CDR1 SGHTA, CDR2 FQGNSA. The CDR3 spans 15 residues. The CDR3 sequence: CASSLTGTGFYEQYF. The CDR3 DNA reads as TGTGCCAGCAGCTTAACCGGGACAGGGTTCTACGAGCAGTACTTC.

This chain links TRBV4-3 with TRBJ1-5, with unresolved D. The CDR3 spans 15 residues. V dropped 0 bases and J dropped 6 bases, with 12 bases sitting between them. Germline-derived CDR1 and CDR2 are LGHNA and YSLEER. The chain's CDR3 is CASSQDAGDGQPQHF. The CDR3, as DNA: TGCGCCAGCAGCCAAGATGCCGGGGATGGTCAGCCCCAGCATTTT.

The chain uses TRBV30 and TRBJ2-1; D is uncertain. The CDR3 has 14 residues. The germline CDR1 and CDR2 sequences are GTSNPN and SVGIG (reference sequence). V gave up 1 base and J gave up 8 bases, with 15 bases separating them. For the CDR3, the DNA is TGTGCCTGGAGTGGGAGACCGGGTCTGTATGAGCAGTTCTTC. Residues: CAWSGRPGLYEQFF. The whole variable domain, remainder taken from reference TRBV30 and TRBJ2-1, is SQTIHQWPATLVQPVGSPLSLECTVEGTSNPNLYWYRQAAGRGLQLLFYSVGIGQISSEVPQNLSASRPQDRQFILSSKKLLLSDSGFYLCAWSGRPGLYEQFFGPGTRLTVL.

This clonotype turned up a few times. V usage is TRBV6-5 and J usage is TRBJ1-1; no clear D. CDR3 length equals 15 residues. Trimming removed 4 bases from V and 4 bases from J, with 16 bases in between. CDR1 is MNHEY, CDR2 SVGAGI, per germline. The CDR3 DNA reads TGTGCCAGCAGTTTAACCGGGAGTGAGGGCACTGAAGCTTTCTTT. Translating it yields CASSLTGSEGTEAFF.

The genes are TRBV24-1 and TRBJ1-1; TRBD1 agrees at 7 bases. Per germline, CDR1 KGHDR and CDR2 SFDVKD. CDR3 length equals 15 residues. V gave up 4 bases and J gave up 6 bases; unmatched junction bases: 10. This CDR3 is CATSDPRTGKAEAFF. As DNA, the CDR3 is TGTGCCACCAGTGACCCTAGGACAGGCAAGGCTGAAGCTTTCTTT.

The chain links TRBV20-1 to TRBJ2-1; maybe TRBD1 (6 bases). Between the trimmed V and J ends, which lost 1 base and 12 bases, there was a span of 19 bases. This CDR3 is 14 amino acids long. Germline assignment: CDR1 DFQATT and CDR2 SNEGSKA (reference sequence). CDR3 residues: CSARVGGPYSPQFF. The CDR3 DNA follows: TGCAGTGCTAGAGTAGGGGGTCCTTATTCCCCGCAGTTCTTC.

The chain joins TRBV11-2 to TRBJ2-6; D unresolved. The CDR3 length is 16 residues. CDR1 and CDR2 from the germline V gene are SGHAT and FQNNGV. The V end lost 5 bases, the J end lost 0 bases, and 11 bases lay between the germline ends. Here the CDR3 reads CASSSGSISGANVLTF. As DNA, the CDR3 is TGTGCCAGCAGCAGTGGCTCAATCTCTGGGGCCAACGTCCTGACTTTC.

This clonotype has more than one count but fewer than ten. The V and J genes are TRBV5-1 and TRBJ2-3; D unresolved. Trimming cost V 4 bases and J 2 bases, with 8 bases left between them. Germline CDR1 SGHRS, CDR2 YFSETQ. The CDR3 has 13 amino acids. CDR3 protein: CASSAGYTDTQYF. CDR3 in DNA: TGCGCCAGCAGCGCCGGGTACACAGATACGCAGTATTTT. The full variable domain, with the rest looked up from reference TRBV5-1 and TRBJ2-3, is KAGVTQTPRYLIKTRGQQVTLSCSPISGHRSVSWYQQTPGQGLQFLFEYFSETQRNKGNFPGRFSGRQFSNSRSEMNVSTLELGDSALYLCASSAGYTDTQYFGPGTRLTVL.

The J gene is TRBJ1-4, the V gene TRBV12-3 or TRBV12-4; no clear D. The ends were cut back, 6 bases at V and 6 bases at J, with 8 bases in the middle. The CDR3 loop spans 12 amino acids. As DNA, the CDR3 is TGTGCCAGCAGAGGTTTTGATGAAAAACTGTTTTTT. This gives the protein CASRGFDEKLFF.

The rearrangement joins TRBV5-1 to TRBJ1-4; possibly TRBD1 for D (6 bases). The CDR3 length is 15 residues. Germline V gene sequence: CDR1 SGHRS, CDR2 YFSETQ. Trimming cost V 2 bases and J 6 bases, with 14 bases left between them. CDR3 region: CASSFERGGDEKLFF. The CDR3 DNA is TGCGCCAGCAGCTTCGAAAGGGGGGGTGATGAAAAACTGTTTTTT.

The chain employs TRBV6-2 or TRBV6-3 and TRBJ2-7; D is unresolved. This CDR3 is built from 13 residues. Between the trimmed V and J ends, which lost 7 bases and 0 bases, there was a span of 10 bases. CDR1 is MNHEY, CDR2 SVGEGT, per germline. As DNA, the CDR3 is TGTGCCAGCACCGGACCTAGCTCCTACGAGCAGTACTTC. Its translation: CASTGPSSYEQYF.

This chain joins TRBV4-2 and TRBJ2-7, with 8 bases matching TRBD2. The length of the CDR3 is 15 residues. V shed 4 bases and J 3 bases; nucleotides not matched to a gene: 8. Per the germline V gene, CDR1 is LGHNA and CDR2 is YNFKEQ. DNA of the CDR3: TGTGCCAGCAGCCGTCGGGGTAGCGGGGTCTACGAGCAGTACTTC. This sequence encodes CASSRRGSGVYEQYF.

To note about this clonotype: One end of the junction does not line up with germline, which may come from a read error. The chain combines TRBV4-2 with TRBJ2-1, with 12 positions matching TRBD1. CDR3 length equals 15 residues. Per germline, CDR1 LGHNA and CDR2 YNFKEQ. CDR3 residues: CASSRIGGTGGEEVF. CDR3 nucleotides: TGTGCCAGCAGCCGGATAGGTGGGACAGGGGGCGAGGAGGTCTTC.

The sample holds a few counts of this clonotype. The CDR3 nucleotides are TGCAGTGCCCTCGGACTAGCGGAGACGAACACCGGGGAGCTGTTTTTT. Protein: CSALGLAETNTGELFF. The chain links TRBV20-1 to TRBJ2-2; 10 bases agree with TRBD2. V shed 6 bases and J 0 bases; nucleotides not matched to a gene: 7. The CDR3 is 16 amino acids. CDR1 and CDR2 from the germline V gene are DFQATT and SNEGSKA (reference sequence).

Written as DNA, the CDR3 is TGTGCCGGTTCGGGACAGTACTATGGCTACACCTTC. It encodes CAGSGQYYGYTF. V is TRBV6-1 and J is TRBJ1-2; 7 nucleotides match TRBD1. J was trimmed by 3 bases and V by 11 bases; bases with no gene match: 6. CDR1 and CDR2 from the germline V gene are MNHNS and SASEGT. The CDR3 spans 12 residues.

CDR3 sequence (DNA): TGCGCCAGCAGCCAATACCACCAGGGCACCGGGGAGCTGTTTTTT. Protein: CASSQYHQGTGELFF. The chain combines TRBV4-3 with TRBJ2-2; tentative D call: TRBD1 (5 bases). Germline-derived CDR1 and CDR2 are LGHNA and YSLEER. Trimming cost V 2 bases and J 4 bases, with 11 bases left between them. The CDR3 totals 15 residues.

This chain connects TRBV6-5 to TRBJ1-1; D remains unclear. Germline CDR1 MNHEY, CDR2 SVGAGI. Trimming pared 2 bases from V and 1 base from J, leaving 8 bases between. This CDR3 has 14 amino acids. In DNA form, the CDR3 reads TGTGCCAGCAGTTACGCGGCAGCGAACACTGAAGCTTTCTTT. This sequence encodes CASSYAAANTEAFF.

The chain uses TRBV11-2 and TRBJ2-1; possible D gene TRBD2, 7 bases. Germline loops: CDR1 SGHAT, CDR2 FQNNGV. V lost 3 bases to trimming and J lost 0 bases, with 21 bases between them. CDR3 length: 19 residues. The CDR3 is CASSFPRGLADRSYNEQFF. CDR3 coding DNA: TGTGCCAGCAGCTTTCCCCGGGGGCTAGCGGATCGCTCCTACAATGAGCAGTTCTTC. Based on the CDR3 plus reference TRBV11-2 and TRBJ2-1, the full variable domain is EAGVAQSPRYKIIEKRQSVAFWCNPISGHATLYWYQQILGQGPKLLIQFQNNGVVDDSQLPKDRFSAERLKGVDSTLKIQPAKLEDSAVYLCASSFPRGLADRSYNEQFFGPGTRLTVL.